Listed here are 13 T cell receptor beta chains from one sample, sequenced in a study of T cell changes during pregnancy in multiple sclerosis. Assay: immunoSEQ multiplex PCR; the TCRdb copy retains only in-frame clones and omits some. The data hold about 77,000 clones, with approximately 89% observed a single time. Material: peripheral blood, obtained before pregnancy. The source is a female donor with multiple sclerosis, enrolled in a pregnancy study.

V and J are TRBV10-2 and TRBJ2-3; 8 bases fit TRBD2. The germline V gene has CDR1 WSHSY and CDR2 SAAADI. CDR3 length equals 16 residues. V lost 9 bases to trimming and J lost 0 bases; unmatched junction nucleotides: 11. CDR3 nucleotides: TGCGCCAGTCATGATCTAACGGGGGGGAGCACAGATACGCAGTATTTT. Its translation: CASHDLTGGSTDTQYF.

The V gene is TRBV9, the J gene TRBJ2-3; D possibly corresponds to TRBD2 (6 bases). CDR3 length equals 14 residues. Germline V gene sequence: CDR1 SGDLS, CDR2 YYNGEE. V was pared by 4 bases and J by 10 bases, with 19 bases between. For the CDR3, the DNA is TGTGCCAGCAGCTCCAAAGGGACTCCTTTTCCGCAGTATTTT. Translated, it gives CASSSKGTPFPQYF.

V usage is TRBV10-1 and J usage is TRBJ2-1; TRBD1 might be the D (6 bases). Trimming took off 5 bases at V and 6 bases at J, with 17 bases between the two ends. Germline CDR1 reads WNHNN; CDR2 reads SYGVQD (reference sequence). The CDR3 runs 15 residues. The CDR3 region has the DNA TGCGCCAGCAGTCTAGGGGGAGCCCCCACCAATGAGCAGTTCTTC. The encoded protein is CASSLGGAPTNEQFF.

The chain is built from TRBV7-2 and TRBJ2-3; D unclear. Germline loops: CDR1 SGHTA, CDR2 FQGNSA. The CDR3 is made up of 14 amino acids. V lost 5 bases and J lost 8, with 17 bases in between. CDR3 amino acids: CASSLALTAATQYF. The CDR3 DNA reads TGTGCCAGCAGCCTCGCCCTTACGGCGGCTACGCAGTATTTT. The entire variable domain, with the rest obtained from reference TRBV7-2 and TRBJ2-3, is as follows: GAGVSQSPSNKVTEKGKDVELRCDPISGHTALYWYRQSLGQGLEFLIYFQGNSAPDKSGLPSDRFSAERTGGSVSTLTIQRTQQEDSAVYLCASSLALTAATQYFGPGTRLTVL.

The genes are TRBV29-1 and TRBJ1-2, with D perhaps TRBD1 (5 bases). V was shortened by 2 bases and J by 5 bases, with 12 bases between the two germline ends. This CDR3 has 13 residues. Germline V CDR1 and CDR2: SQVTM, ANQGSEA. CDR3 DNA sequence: TGCAGCGTTGAAAAGAGGGGAGGGTATGGCTACACCTTC. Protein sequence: CSVEKRGGYGYTF.

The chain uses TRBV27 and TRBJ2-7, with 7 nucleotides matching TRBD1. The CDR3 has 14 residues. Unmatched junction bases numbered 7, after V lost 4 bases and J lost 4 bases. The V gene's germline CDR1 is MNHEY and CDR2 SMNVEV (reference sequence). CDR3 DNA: TGTGCCAGCAGTTCGAGGACAGGATTTTACGAGCAGTACTTC. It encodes CASSSRTGFYEQYF.

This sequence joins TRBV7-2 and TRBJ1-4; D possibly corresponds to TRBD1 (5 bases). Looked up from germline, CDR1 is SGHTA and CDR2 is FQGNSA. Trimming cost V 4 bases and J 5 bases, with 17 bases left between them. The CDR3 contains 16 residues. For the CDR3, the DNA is TGTGCCAGCAGCTCGGGAGACAGCCTGGGGAATGAAAAACTGTTTTTT. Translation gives CASSSGDSLGNEKLFF.

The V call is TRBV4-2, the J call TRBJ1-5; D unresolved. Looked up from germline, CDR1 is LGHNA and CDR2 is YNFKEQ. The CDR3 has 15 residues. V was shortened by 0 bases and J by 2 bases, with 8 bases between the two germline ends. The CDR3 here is CASSQDGGGNQPQHF. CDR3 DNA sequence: TGTGCCAGCAGCCAAGATGGCGGGGGCAATCAGCCCCAGCATTTT.

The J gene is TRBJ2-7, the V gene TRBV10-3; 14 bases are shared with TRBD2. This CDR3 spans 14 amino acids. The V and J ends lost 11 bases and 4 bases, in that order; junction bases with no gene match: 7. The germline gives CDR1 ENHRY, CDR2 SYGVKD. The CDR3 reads CAAAGTSGGYEQYF. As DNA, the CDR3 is TGTGCCGCCGCCGGGACTAGCGGGGGATACGAGCAGTACTTC.

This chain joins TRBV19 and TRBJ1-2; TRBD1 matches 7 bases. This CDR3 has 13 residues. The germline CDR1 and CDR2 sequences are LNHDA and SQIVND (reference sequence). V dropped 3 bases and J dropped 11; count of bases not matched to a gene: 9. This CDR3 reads CASSIRDSQTYTF. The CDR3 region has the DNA TGTGCCAGTAGTATCCGGGACAGCCAAACTTACACCTTC. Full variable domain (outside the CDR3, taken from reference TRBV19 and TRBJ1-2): DGGITQSPKYLFRKEGQNVTLSCEQNLNHDAMYWYRQDPGQGLRLIYYSQIVNDFQKGDIAEGYSVSREKKESFPLTVTSAQKNPTAFYLCASSIRDSQTYTFGSGTRLTVV.

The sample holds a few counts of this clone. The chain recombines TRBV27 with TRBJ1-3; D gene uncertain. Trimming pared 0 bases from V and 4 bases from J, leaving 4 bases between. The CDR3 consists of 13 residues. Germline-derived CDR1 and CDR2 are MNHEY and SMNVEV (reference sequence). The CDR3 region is CASSLSQGNTIYF. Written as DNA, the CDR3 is TGTGCCAGCAGTTTATCCCAAGGAAACACCATATATTTT.

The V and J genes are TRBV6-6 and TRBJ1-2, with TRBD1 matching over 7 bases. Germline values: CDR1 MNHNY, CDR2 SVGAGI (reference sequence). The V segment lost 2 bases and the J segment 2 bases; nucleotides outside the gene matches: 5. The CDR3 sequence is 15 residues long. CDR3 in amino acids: CASSYEGAGNYGYTF. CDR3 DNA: TGTGCCAGCAGTTACGAGGGGGCAGGGAACTATGGCTACACCTTC.

CDR3 in DNA: TGTGCCAGCAGCTGGGACAGGAACACTGAAGCTTTCTTT. It encodes CASSWDRNTEAFF. J is TRBJ1-1 and V is TRBV7-2; 7 nucleotides line up with TRBD1. Losses at the gene ends were 4 bases for V and 1 base for J; bases not matched to a gene: 0. The length of the CDR3 is 13 residues. Germline V gene data show CDR1 as SGHTA and CDR2 as FQGNSA.